These T cell receptor beta chains were read from a single sample in a study of blood T cell repertoires in COVID-19. Assay: immunoSEQ multiplex PCR; the TCRdb copy retains only in-frame clones and omits some. This sample has roughly 500,000 clones, with more than 75% found just once. The sequenced sample consisted of PBMCs or T cells enriched from blood (not recorded which). The origin of the receptors is a woman aged 40 to 55 who had recovered from COVID-19. Each CDR3 is given with its conserved first and last residue. Fields, in order: clone size, J gene, D gene, V gene, CDR3 protein, CDR3 DNA. D genes are given only for firm matches. Clone size appears in some rows only: once, few, many, or a class for an expanded clone.

.	TRBJ1-4	.	TRBV7-9	CASSSLETVNEKLFF	TGTGCCAGCAGCTCCCTCGAGACAGTTAATGAAAAACTGTTTTTT
.	TRBJ2-7	TRBD1	TRBV6-1	CASSEITGGEQYF	TGTGCCAGCAGTGAAATAACAGGGGGCGAGCAGTACTTC
.	TRBJ1-1	TRBD1	TRBV4-3	CASSHSKFRDRGTEAFF	TGCGCCAGCAGCCATAGCAAATTCCGGGACAGGGGAACTGAAGCTTTCTTT
.	TRBJ2-7	TRBD1	TRBV5-6	CASSRDRVVHEQYF	TGTGCCAGCAGCCGGGACAGGGTCGTACACGAGCAGTACTTC
once	TRBJ2-7	TRBD1	TRBV2	CASSGQGSEQYF	TGTGCCAGCAGTGGACAGGGGTCCGAGCAGTACTTC
.	TRBJ2-7	TRBD2	TRBV2	CASRQLAGAREQYF	TGTGCCAGCAGGCAACTAGCGGGGGCGCGGGAGCAGTACTTC
.	TRBJ2-1	.	TRBV9	CASSVVHRVSYNEQFF	TGTGCCAGCAGCGTAGTGCACAGGGTCTCCTACAATGAGCAGTTCTTC
.	TRBJ2-7	.	TRBV3-1/TRBV3-2	CASSLPLWGRYEQYF	TGTGCCAGCAGCCTACCCCTTTGGGGGCGGTACGAGCAGTACTTC
.	TRBJ2-3	TRBD2	TRBV7-2	CASSARLAGSTDTQYF	TGTGCCAGCAGCGCACGACTAGCGGGGAGCACAGATACGCAGTATTTT
.	TRBJ1-2	.	TRBV5-6	CASSRGGFGNYGYTF	TGTGCCAGCAGCCGTGGAGGGTTTGGAAACTATGGCTACACCTTC
.	TRBJ1-1	.	TRBV12-3/TRBV12-4	CASSFFRTEAFF	TGTGCCAGCAGTTTCTTCCGCACTGAAGCTTTCTTT
.	TRBJ1-2	.	TRBV6-5	CASSYQGNYGYTF	TGTGCCAGCAGTTACCAGGGAAACTATGGCTACACCTTC
.	TRBJ2-5	.	TRBV7-2	CASSFPRLAQETQYF	TGTGCCAGCAGCTTCCCAAGGCTAGCCCAAGAGACCCAGTACTTC
.	TRBJ2-1	.	TRBV11-2	CASSPQQGAEQFF	TGTGCCAGCAGCCCCCAGCAAGGGGCGGAGCAGTTCTTC
.	TRBJ1-2	.	TRBV30	CAWSQVAESLRLYGYTF	TGTGCCTGGAGCCAGGTGGCAGAATCATTACGCCTCTATGGCTACACCTTC
.	TRBJ2-1	.	TRBV11-3	CASSLRWGDSNIF	TGTGCCAGCAGCTTACGATGGGGGGACAGCAACATCTTC
.	TRBJ1-1	.	TRBV12-5	CASGITSVEAFF	TGTGCTAGTGGCATAACCAGCGTTGAAGCTTTCTTT
.	TRBJ2-7	TRBD2	TRBV29-1	CSVEGTSGPYEQYF	TGCAGCGTTGAAGGGACTAGCGGGCCCTACGAGCAGTACTTC
.	TRBJ1-5	.	TRBV4-1	CASSQDFRVLSNQPQHF	TGCGCCAGCAGCCAAGATTTCAGGGTCCTTAGCAATCAGCCCCAGCATTTT
.	TRBJ2-4	.	TRBV6-5	CASSFETGNIQYF	TGTGCCAGCAGTTTTGAGACAGGAAACATTCAGTACTTC
.	TRBJ1-2	.	TRBV9	CASSPRDYNYGYTF	TGTGCCAGCAGCCCGAGGGACTACAACTATGGCTACACCTTC
once	TRBJ1-1	TRBD1	TRBV7-2	CASRFRQGGNTEAFF	TGTGCCAGCAGGTTCAGACAGGGAGGGAACACTGAAGCTTTCTTT